A single sample is the source of the 16 T cell receptor beta chains below, sequenced in a study of cytomegalovirus exposure and HLA in healthy donors. Vbeta (60) and Jbeta (13) primers were used in the PCR. Using immunoSEQ multiplex PCR, the repertoire was profiled, and TCRdb retains in-frame clones only, with some absent. The sample has approximately 130,000 clones, approximately 10% seen once. Material for sequencing was PBMCs. These receptors were collected from a woman between 40 and 55 years old in good health and CMV-seropositive.

This clone was seen a few times. The chain employs TRBV5-1 and TRBJ2-5, with no clear D. Per the germline V gene, CDR1 is SGHRS and CDR2 is YFSETQ. The CDR3 is 13 amino acids. Trimming left V 0 bases short and J 0 bases short, with 3 bases between. The CDR3 DNA follows: TGCGCCAGCAGCTTGGCTAACCAAGAGACCCAGTACTTC. Amino acids: CASSLANQETQYF.

This sequence joins TRBV16 and TRBJ2-1, with D hard to call. V was cut by 4 bases and J by 6 bases, with 13 bases left in between. Germline V gives CDR1 KGHSY, CDR2 FQNENV. This CDR3 comprises 14 residues. This CDR3 reads CASSLGQAGNEQFF. The CDR3 DNA sequence: TGTGCCAGCAGCCTAGGTCAGGCTGGCAATGAGCAGTTCTTC.

The V gene is TRBV10-3, the J gene TRBJ2-5; possible D gene TRBD1, 5 bases. The CDR3 is 13 amino acids. Per the germline V gene, CDR1 is ENHRY and CDR2 is SYGVKD. Trimming removed 5 bases from V and 4 bases from J, with 11 bases in between. CDR3: CAISPPGSETQYF. The CDR3 DNA follows: TGTGCCATCAGTCCGCCAGGGTCAGAGACCCAGTACTTC.

In DNA, the CDR3 is TGTGCCAGCTCACCACTCCAGGGAACTAAATATAACTATGGCTACACCTTC. It translates to CASSPLQGTKYNYGYTF. The gene calls are TRBV18 and TRBJ1-2; TRBD1 might be the D (5 bases). CDR1 is KGHSH and CDR2 is LQKENI in the germline V gene. The CDR3 loop spans 17 amino acids. V was cut by 1 base and J by 1 base, with 16 bases left in between.

This chain connects TRBV6-5 to TRBJ2-2; D remains ambiguous. This CDR3 is 14 amino acids long. Trimming removed 6 bases at V and 0 bases at J, with 8 bases between. CDR1 and CDR2 (germline): MNHEY, SVGAGI. CDR3 in amino acids: CASRSRSNTGELFF. CDR3 nucleotides: TGTGCCAGCAGGTCCCGTTCGAACACCGGGGAGCTGTTTTTT.

This chain links TRBV5-1 with TRBJ2-7; TRBD1 is a possible D gene (6 bases). Trimming took off 4 bases at V and 4 bases at J, with 15 bases between the two ends. The CDR3 covers 14 residues. Per the germline V gene, CDR1 is SGHRS and CDR2 is YFSETQ. This CDR3 reads CASSQQGQFYEQYF. Written as DNA, the CDR3 is TGCGCCAGCAGCCAGCAAGGACAGTTTTACGAGCAGTACTTC.

V gene TRBV19 combines with J gene TRBJ2-5, with D maybe TRBD1 (5 bases). CDR1 LNHDA and CDR2 SQIVND come from the germline V gene (reference sequence). V was clipped by 6 bases and J by 5 bases, with 19 bases between them. The CDR3 runs 15 residues. CDR3 sequence reads: CASRPGASPSETQYF. As DNA, the CDR3 is TGTGCCAGTAGGCCTGGGGCTAGTCCGTCGGAGACCCAGTACTTC.

This clone was detected a few times. V is TRBV4-3 and J is TRBJ2-3; TRBD1 agrees at 7 bases. Looked up from germline, CDR1 is LGHNA and CDR2 is YSLEER. V lost 2 bases and J lost 3; bases outside the gene matches: 8. CDR3 length equals 16 residues. In nucleotides, the CDR3 is TGCGCCAGCAGCCAATCATCCGGGACAGCTACAGATACGCAGTATTTT. Translation gives CASSQSSGTATDTQYF.

This clone was seen a few times. V is TRBV9 and J is TRBJ1-6, with D perhaps TRBD1 (5 bases). The CDR3 loop spans 15 amino acids. Looked up from germline, CDR1 is SGDLS and CDR2 is YYNGEE. Trimming took off 4 bases at V and 6 bases at J, with 14 bases between the two ends. The CDR3 here is CASSLQGEINSPLHF. The CDR3, as DNA: TGTGCCAGCAGCTTGCAGGGTGAGATTAATTCACCCCTCCACTTT.

The chain combines TRBV1 with TRBJ2-3; the table gives TRBD2 as D, unverified against the DNA. TRBV1 is deemed a pseudogene. The CDR3 has 19 amino acids. CDR3 loop: CTSSQDRSGDLHPTDTQYF. DNA for the CDR3: TGCACCAGCAGCCAAGATCGTAGCGGGGACCTACATCCCACAGATACGCAGTATTTT.

The chain joins TRBV4-1 to TRBJ2-3; D is unresolved. Germline V lookup: CDR1 MGHRA, CDR2 YSYEKL. Trimming pared 3 bases from V and 0 bases from J, leaving 19 bases between. This CDR3 is 18 amino acids long. The CDR3 nucleotides read TGCGCCAGCAGCCATGCCCTTGGCGGATCCTCAAGCACAGATACGCAGTATTTT. This encodes CASSHALGGSSSTDTQYF.

The gene calls are TRBV28 and TRBJ2-2; D is possibly TRBD2 (7 bases). The germline V and J ends were trimmed by 5 bases and 0 bases, with 13 bases remaining between them. Germline V gives CDR1 MDHEN, CDR2 SYDVKM. CDR3 length equals 16 residues. The CDR3 loop reads CASSPRGAPNTGELFF. CDR3 bases: TGTGCCAGCAGTCCCCGGGGGGCACCGAACACCGGGGAGCTGTTTTTT. Variable domain in full (rest from reference TRBV28 and TRBJ2-2): DVKVTQSSRYLVKRTGEKVFLECVQDMDHENMFWYRQDPGLGLRLIYFSYDVKMKEKGDIPEGYSVSREKKERFSLILESASTNQTSMYLCASSPRGAPNTGELFFGEGSRLTVL.

This clone was counted only a few times. The J gene is TRBJ1-2, the V gene TRBV4-1; the match to TRBD1 covers 7 bases. The CDR3 spans 15 residues. Losses at the gene ends were 2 bases for V and 5 bases for J; bases not matched to a gene: 8. Germline V gene lookup returns CDR1 MGHRA and CDR2 YSYEKL. In DNA form, the CDR3 reads TGCGCCAGCAGCCAATTCCCCGGGACAGCGTATGGCTACACCTTC. This encodes CASSQFPGTAYGYTF.

This clone was observed a few times. Germline and junction disagree at one end, which may indicate a read error. The gene calls are TRBV6-1 and TRBJ2-3; TRBD2 matches 11 bases. CDR1 and CDR2 from the germline V gene are MNHNS and SASEGT. The CDR3 totals 16 residues. This CDR3 reads CASREALAGDLDTQYF. CDR3 coding DNA: TGTGCCAGCAGGGAAGCACTAGCGGGGGACTTGGATACGCAGTATTTT.

CDR3 protein: CASSAPGLAGKGELFF. As DNA, the CDR3 is TGTGCCAGCAGTGCCCCGGGACTAGCGGGGAAGGGGGAGCTGTTTTTT. The chain employs TRBV6-6 and TRBJ2-2, with 13 bases identical to TRBD2. V lost 5 bases to trimming and J lost 8 bases; unmatched junction nucleotides: 8. Germline CDR1 is MNHNY and CDR2 is SVGAGI (reference sequence). The CDR3 runs 16 residues.

The sample holds a few counts of this clone. V gene TRBV6-1 combines with J gene TRBJ2-7, with a weak D call TRBD2 (6 bases). In germline, CDR1 is MNHNS, CDR2 SASEGT. The CDR3 consists of 15 residues. Trimming took off 3 bases at V and 4 bases at J, with 16 bases between the two ends. The CDR3 coding sequence is TGTGCCAGCAGTGAGTCTGGCGGAGGGGCTTACGAGCAGTACTTC. It specifies CASSESGGGAYEQYF.